This T cell receptor (beta chain) was identified during a study of T cells in Graves' hyperthyroidism and ophthalmopathy. Background on the study: Staff took peripheral blood when the initial diagnosis was made, before any treatment began. Whole-study results and caveats: Model output signaled ophthalmopathy a median about 6.3 months ahead of onset.

This clonotype was counted a few times. Its antigen is currently unknown. RNA transcripts were the template for amplifying TCR beta CDR3 regions. First-round RT-PCR of the TCR CDR3 relied on the HTBI primer set. TCRdb itself ran the multiplex PCR reads through MiXCR, one entry per CDR3 protein. The sample shows under 750,000 distinct CDR3 sequences, 18% of them seen only once. In patients aged 18 to 65, hyperthyroidism was newly diagnosed, with duration under 2 months. The study based diagnoses on clinical symptoms, serum thyroxine and TRAb, thyroid ultrasound and orbital computed tomography. The germline gives CDR1 SNHLY, CDR2 FYNNEI. Trimming took off 6 bases at V and 7 bases at J, with 18 bases between the two ends. The CDR3 extends over 14 amino acids.

Sequences were obtained from blood. This sequence was found in a woman in her forties or fifties with Graves' hyperthyroidism that later progressed to Graves' ophthalmopathy. The J gene is TRBJ1-2, the V gene TRBV2; a possible D gene is TRBD1 (6 bases). The CDR3 DNA is TGTGCCAGCAGGGGCGTCATAAGAGGGGGTGGCTACACCTTC. Translation: CASRGVIRGGGYTF.